This entry lists 30 T cell receptor beta chains sequenced from one sample in a study of identical twins. TCRdb re-analysed the 5' RACE reads in MiXCR, keeping a single row per CDR3 protein. The sample yields hundreds of thousands of distinct CDR3 sequences, approximately 13% seen once. The same specimen was also included in a second study, on yellow fever vaccine responses in identical twins.

Sample: CD8+ T cells sorted from blood. Source of these receptors: a young woman in good health.

This clonotype has only a few counts. J is TRBJ2-5 and V is TRBV7-2; D remains unclear. The CDR3 consists of 12 residues. Germline CDR1 is SGHTA and CDR2 is FQGNSA. Trimming removed 5 bases from V and 3 bases from J, with 7 bases in between. The CDR3 DNA reads as TGTGCCAGCAGCCCCCGCAAAGAGACCCAGTACTTC. This encodes CASSPRKETQYF.

The V and J genes are TRBV9 and TRBJ2-1; a possible D gene is TRBD1 (5 bases). Deletions cut 3 bases from V and 8 bases from J, with 9 bases between. The germline CDR1 and CDR2 sequences are SGDLS and YYNGEE. The CDR3 length is 12 residues. CDR3 bases: TGTGCCAGCAGCGCCCAGGGCTATGAGCAGTTCTTC. Its translation is CASSAQGYEQFF.

V is TRBV11-3 and J is TRBJ2-2; D call uncertain. V was pared by 2 bases and J by 4 bases, with 5 bases between. This CDR3 comprises 13 residues. Germline loops: CDR1 SGHNT, CDR2 YENEEA. The DNA for the CDR3 is TGTGCCAGCAGCTTACGCACCACCGGGGAGCTGTTTTTT. Residues: CASSLRTTGELFF.

CDR3 coding DNA: TGTGCCAGCAGCTCGGGACTAGCGGGCTCAGATACGCAGTATTTT. Translated: CASSSGLAGSDTQYF. The chain has TRBV11-2 and TRBJ2-3, with 12 positions matching TRBD2. V lost 4 bases, J lost 4 bases, and 3 bases stayed unmatched. The CDR3 is 15 amino acids. Germline loops: CDR1 SGHAT, CDR2 FQNNGV.

This clonotype came up many times. The CDR3 sequence is CASSEIEGAYEQYF. In nucleotides, the CDR3 is TGTGCCAGCAGTGAGATCGAGGGGGCCTACGAGCAGTACTTC. The chain carries TRBV25-1 and TRBJ2-7; possible D gene TRBD1, 6 bases. CDR3 length equals 14 residues. Trimming left V 3 bases short and J 2 bases short, with 11 bases between. CDR1 is MGHDK and CDR2 is SYGVNS in the germline V gene.

This rearrangement joins TRBV7-6 to TRBJ2-1, with TRBD2 matching 8 bases. This CDR3 region has 16 residues. Per germline, CDR1 SGHVS and CDR2 FNYEAQ. V gave up 4 bases and J gave up 6 bases; unmatched junction bases: 11. The CDR3 is CASSSPGVAGRNEQFF. CDR3 DNA sequence: TGTGCCAGCAGCTCCCCAGGGGTAGCGGGACGCAATGAGCAGTTCTTC. The full variable domain, with the rest looked up from reference TRBV7-6 and TRBJ2-1, is GAGVSQSPRYKVTKRGQDVALRCDPISGHVSLYWYRQALGQGPEFLTYFNYEAQQDKSGLPNDRFSAERPEGSISTLTIQRTEQRDSAMYRCASSSPGVAGRNEQFFGPGTRLTVL.

The sample holds a few counts of this clonotype. The chain combines TRBV20-1 with TRBJ2-7; TRBD2 might be the D (7 bases). Trimming removed 6 bases at V and 3 bases at J, with 15 bases between. This CDR3 has 13 residues. Germline CDR1 reads DFQATT; CDR2 reads SNEGSKA (reference sequence). The CDR3 DNA reads as TGCAGTGCCCCCCTCGGGGGGCTCTACGAGCAGTACTTC. Residues: CSAPLGGLYEQYF.

This clonotype has at least ten counts. This chain joins TRBV5-1 and TRBJ2-1, with 8 bases lining up with TRBD2. The CDR3 covers 17 residues. The ends lost 0 bases at V and 6 bases at J; junction bases unmatched: 11. Germline assignment: CDR1 SGHRS and CDR2 YFSETQ. The CDR3 reads CASSLGQRGPPGNEQFF. Here the CDR3 DNA reads TGCGCCAGCAGCTTGGGACAGCGGGGGCCCCCTGGCAATGAGCAGTTCTTC.

This clonotype was found a few times. The rearrangement joins TRBV6-1 to TRBJ2-1, with 10 bases matching TRBD2. This CDR3 has 15 residues. Trimming at V came to 10 bases and at J to 3 bases, leaving 9 bases not matched to a gene. The germline gives CDR1 MNHNS, CDR2 SASEGT. The CDR3 nucleotides read TGTGCCACCGAGGGGGTAGCGGGGGGCTACAATGAGCAGTTCTTC. It codes for CATEGVAGGYNEQFF.

The V gene is TRBV6-5, the J gene TRBJ2-5; 8 bases map to TRBD2. Losses at the gene ends were 0 bases for V and 0 bases for J; bases not matched to a gene: 6. From germline, CDR1 is MNHEY and CDR2 SVGAGI. This CDR3 spans 17 amino acids. The CDR3 bases are TGTGCCAGCAGTTACTCGAGCCGGGGGGGGTACCAAGAGACCCAGTACTTC. The encoded protein is CASSYSSRGGYQETQYF.

This clonotype was seen a handful of times. CDR3 amino acids: CASGLGGQGNTDTQYF. The CDR3 DNA is TGTGCTAGTGGTTTAGGTGGACAGGGAAACACAGATACGCAGTATTTT. The chain is built from TRBV12-5 and TRBJ2-3; the match to TRBD1 covers 8 bases. V lost 3 bases to trimming and J lost 2 bases; unmatched junction nucleotides: 7. The germline V gene encodes CDR1 LGHNT and CDR2 FRNRAP. The CDR3 covers 16 residues.

The V call is TRBV7-2, the J call TRBJ2-1; 9 bases map to TRBD1. The germline V gene encodes CDR1 SGHTA and CDR2 FQGNSA. CDR3 size: 17 residues. J was trimmed by 9 bases and V by 2 bases; bases with no gene match: 14. The CDR3 reads CASSLYFPGQGRGEQFF. DNA for the CDR3: TGTGCCAGCAGCTTATATTTTCCGGGACAGGGAAGAGGTGAGCAGTTCTTC.

This clonotype was detected only a few times. The rearrangement links TRBV28 to TRBJ2-7; possibly TRBD1 for D (5 bases). Deletions cut 6 bases from V and 2 bases from J, with 11 bases between. This CDR3 comprises 13 residues. The V gene's germline CDR1 is MDHEN and CDR2 SYDVKM. For the CDR3, the DNA is TGTGCCAGCAGCTTCCAGGGTACCTACGAGCAGTACGTC. Protein: CASSFQGTYEQYV.

CDR3 sequence (DNA): TGTGCCACCAGCGGATTCGGTGACTACGAGCAGTACGTC. This encodes CATSGFGDYEQYV. The genes are TRBV15 and TRBJ2-7, with D unclear. The CDR3 is made up of 13 amino acids. Germline assignment: CDR1 LNHNV and CDR2 YYDKDF (reference sequence). V was trimmed by 5 bases and J by 3 bases, leaving 11 bases between them.

The rearrangement links TRBV11-1 to TRBJ2-3, with 9 bases aligning to TRBD2. The CDR3 loop spans 19 amino acids. Germline V lookup: CDR1 SGHAT, CDR2 FQDESV (reference sequence). The ends lost 5 bases at V and 0 bases at J; junction bases unmatched: 15. The CDR3 loop reads CASSPSRYPSGTSTDTQYF. The CDR3 DNA sequence: TGTGCCAGCAGCCCCAGTAGGTATCCTAGCGGGACTAGCACAGATACGCAGTATTTT. Based on the CDR3 plus reference TRBV11-1 and TRBJ2-3, the full variable domain is EAEVAQSPRYKITEKSQAVAFWCDPISGHATLYWYRQILGQGPELLVQFQDESVVDDSQLPKDRFSAERLKGVDSTLKIQPAELGDSAMYLCASSPSRYPSGTSTDTQYFGPGTRLTVL.

The chain combines TRBV28 with TRBJ2-5; possible D gene TRBD1, 5 bases. CDR1 and CDR2 from the germline V gene are MDHEN and SYDVKM. The length of the CDR3 is 15 residues. The V end was cut by 4 bases, the J end by 5 bases, with 17 bases between. The CDR3 sequence: CASSSGMSNQETQYF. CDR3 nucleotides: TGTGCCAGCAGTTCAGGGATGTCTAATCAGGAGACCCAGTACTTC.

This clonotype has just a few counts. This chain connects TRBV5-5 to TRBJ2-5, with 7 positions matching TRBD2. J was trimmed by 4 bases and V by 2 bases; bases with no gene match: 8. This CDR3 has 15 residues. Germline V gene sequence: CDR1 SGHKS, CDR2 YYEKEE (reference sequence). The DNA of the CDR3 is TGTGCCAGCAGCTTAGAGACGGGAGGAATAGAGACCCAGTACTTC. Translated, it gives CASSLETGGIETQYF.

The rearrangement links TRBV24-1 to TRBJ2-7; no reliable D call. The length of the CDR3 is 12 residues. Germline V gene sequence: CDR1 KGHDR, CDR2 SFDVKD. Deletions cut 8 bases from V and 2 bases from J, with 9 bases between. CDR3 residues: CATIGPPYEQYF. DNA of the CDR3: TGTGCCACCATAGGGCCCCCCTACGAGCAGTACTTC.

This clonotype has more than one count but fewer than ten. The rearrangement joins TRBV5-1 to TRBJ2-1, with TRBD1 matching 9 bases. CDR1 and CDR2 from the germline V gene are SGHRS and YFSETQ. V shed 4 bases, J shed 4 bases, and the junction held 9 bases outside the gene matches. The CDR3 contains 16 residues. The CDR3 sequence is CASSGGQGEFYNEQFF. The CDR3 DNA follows: TGCGCCAGCAGCGGGGGACAGGGAGAATTTTACAATGAGCAGTTCTTC.

This clonotype appeared a few times. This chain uses TRBV28 with TRBJ2-5, with TRBD2 identical over 8 bases. Germline V gene lookup returns CDR1 MDHEN and CDR2 SYDVKM. V lost 5 bases, J lost 4 bases, and 6 bases stayed unmatched. The CDR3 contains 14 residues. CDR3 in amino acids: CASSRRTSIETQYF. In DNA form, the CDR3 reads TGTGCCAGCAGTCGACGGACTAGCATAGAGACCCAGTACTTC.

This clonotype was counted once. This CDR3 reads CASGSPEDPSSGANVLTF. The DNA for the CDR3 is TGTGCTAGTGGTTCCCCAGAGGACCCTAGCTCTGGGGCCAACGTCCTGACTTTC. V gene TRBV12-5 combines with J gene TRBJ2-6; D unclear. The V end lost 4 bases, the J end lost 0 bases, and 16 bases lay between the germline ends. There are 18 residues in the CDR3. The germline gives CDR1 LGHNT, CDR2 FRNRAP.

This clonotype was recorded a few times. This chain connects TRBV27 to TRBJ2-2, with a possible D match to TRBD2 (5 bases). V lost 5 bases to trimming and J lost 10 bases, with 14 bases between them. Germline CDR1 reads MNHEY; CDR2 reads SMNVEV (reference sequence). The CDR3 sequence is 13 residues long. The CDR3 DNA reads TGTGCCAGCAGTCTCCAATGGAGGAAGGAGCTGTTTTTT. Its protein product is CASSLQWRKELFF.

The V call is TRBV14, the J call TRBJ2-1; D may be TRBD1 or TRBD2 (5 bases each). CDR1 is SGHDN, CDR2 FVKESK, per germline. CDR3 length: 17 amino acids. Trimming removed 0 bases from V and 6 bases from J, with 18 bases in between. Here the CDR3 reads CASSQDPDFWGPNEQFF. The CDR3 coding sequence is TGTGCCAGCAGCCAAGATCCGGACTTTTGGGGCCCCAATGAGCAGTTCTTC.

The chain has TRBV15 and TRBJ1-5; TRBD1 matches 7 bases. The J segment lost 5 bases and the V segment lost 5 bases, leaving 6 bases of the junction unmatched. The V gene's germline CDR1 is LNHNV and CDR2 YYDKDF (reference sequence). The CDR3 loop spans 14 amino acids. The CDR3, as DNA: TGTGCCACCAGCGGGGACAGTCTTTATCAGCCCCAGCATTTT. Amino acid sequence: CATSGDSLYQPQHF.

The V and J genes are TRBV5-1 and TRBJ2-5; 9 bases fit TRBD1. This CDR3 comprises 16 residues. Germline CDR1 and CDR2: SGHRS and YFSETQ. V was clipped by 5 bases and J by 5 bases; unmatched bases: 13. CDR3 DNA: TGCGCCAGCAGGGTTGGACAGGGGATCGCAGTGGAGACCCAGTACTTC. Translation: CASRVGQGIAVETQYF.

This clonotype was seen at least ten times. The chain recombines TRBV29-1 with TRBJ1-1, with a tentative D call TRBD1 (6 bases). This CDR3 comprises 15 residues. Trimming shortened V by 0 bases and J by 3 bases, and 14 bases separated the two germline ends. The germline V gene has CDR1 SQVTM and CDR2 ANQGSEA. As DNA, the CDR3 is TGCAGCGTTGAAGATCGGGGGACATCGTACACTGAAGCTTTCTTT. This translates into CSVEDRGTSYTEAFF.

The chain carries TRBV20-1 and TRBJ2-5; D remains ambiguous. The V gene lost 6 bases and the J gene lost 5 bases, with 4 bases spanning the gap. Looked up from germline, CDR1 is DFQATT and CDR2 is SNEGSKA (reference sequence). CDR3 size: 9 residues. The CDR3 loop reads CSAGETQYF. For the CDR3, the DNA is TGCAGTGCGGGGGAGACCCAGTACTTC.

This sequence joins TRBV24-1 and TRBJ2-1; the D gene could be TRBD1 or TRBD2 (5 bases each). Germline lookup yields CDR1 KGHDR and CDR2 SFDVKD. V lost 9 bases and J 10 bases, leaving 21 bases between the germline ends. The CDR3 contains 14 residues. The CDR3 nucleotides are TGTGCCACCGGCCCCCGGAGGCTACCAGGGGAGCAGTTCTTC. This gives the protein CATGPRRLPGEQFF.

Many counts were recorded for this clonotype. This chain uses TRBV10-1 with TRBJ2-1; D remains ambiguous. CDR1 is WNHNN and CDR2 is SYGVQD in the germline V gene (reference sequence). V shed 2 bases and J shed 6 bases, with 20 bases lying between them. This CDR3 comprises 17 residues. The CDR3 loop is CASSERLGTTPGNEQFF. CDR3 coding DNA: TGCGCCAGCAGTGAGAGGTTGGGAACAACCCCGGGCAATGAGCAGTTCTTC.

This clonotype was observed at least ten times. The chain joins TRBV3-1 to TRBJ2-6; tentatively, D is TRBD2 (5 bases). The ends were cut back, 6 bases at V and 4 bases at J, with 13 bases in the middle. This CDR3 is 15 amino acids long. Looked up from germline, CDR1 is LGHDT and CDR2 is YNNKEL (reference sequence). CDR3 nucleotides: TGTGCCAGCAGTGAGGGCCTAACAGGGGCCAACGTCCTGACTTTC. It encodes CASSEGLTGANVLTF.